This T cell receptor beta chain stems from a study of blood T cell repertoires in COVID-19. About the research overall: The cDNA or gDNA used as material had been derived from T cells, B-cell-depleted T cells, or PBMCs.

The CDR3 covers 13 residues. Germline values: CDR1 LNHDA, CDR2 SQIVND (reference sequence). Trimming left V 3 bases short and J 4 bases short, with 9 bases between. Original methodology: Estimation of nucleated cell counts relied on the amplification of reference gene primers. Clones were read by immunoSEQ multiplex PCR, and TCRdb kept only the in-frame ones, dropping some. V and J calls and clone size are those listed in that table; D and trimming were worked out from the DNA. Of 60,000 to 80,000 clones in the sample, roughly 85% were seen once. The sequence derives from a man aged 45-65 years with acute or convalescent COVID-19. Sample: peripheral blood. This chain connects TRBV19 to TRBJ2-5; D gene unclear. The CDR3 spells CASSMAESETQYF. The CDR3 nucleotides are TGTGCCAGTAGTATGGCGGAGTCAGAGACCCAGTACTTC.